The rows below give T cell receptor beta chains drawn from one sample of a study of T cell responses to AZD1222 COVID-19 vaccine. Method: immunoSEQ multiplex PCR; TCRdb's copy keeps in-frame clones and lacks some. Of over 95,000 clones listed, 65% to 85% were seen once; the top ten hold 14%. Source: peripheral blood, taken 28 days after the second AZD1222 dose. Source of these receptors: an adult who received the AZD1222 COVID-19 vaccine. Each CDR3 is given with its conserved first and last residue. The D gene is left open where the match is weak. Clone size is given for some rows only: seen once, a few or many times, or a class if the clone is expanded.

clone_size: NA
d_call: NA
j_call: TRBJ2-7
v_call: TRBV7-6
cdr3_length: 14
cdr3_nt: TGTGCCAGCAGCACCCGGGACTCTGCCTACGAGCAGTACTTC
cdr3_aa: CASSTRDSAYEQYF

clone_size: NA
d_call: NA
j_call: TRBJ2-7
v_call: TRBV2
cdr3_length: 14
cdr3_nt: TGTGCCAGCAGTGAAGCGGTAGACGGACACGAGCAGTACTTC
cdr3_aa: CASSEAVDGHEQYF

clone_size: NA
d_call: NA
j_call: TRBJ2-3
v_call: TRBV13
cdr3_length: 18
cdr3_nt: TGTGCCAGCAGCTCGTTCAGGGAAGGAGCGACGAGCACAGATACGCAGTATTTT
cdr3_aa: CASSSFREGATSTDTQYF

clone_size: NA
d_call: NA
j_call: TRBJ1-3
v_call: TRBV11-2
cdr3_length: 17
cdr3_nt: TGTGCCAGCAGCCAAAGATGGGGCAGGAGCTCTGGAAACACCATATATTTT
cdr3_aa: CASSQRWGRSSGNTIYF

clone_size: NA
d_call: NA
j_call: TRBJ2-1
v_call: TRBV5-1
cdr3_length: 13
cdr3_nt: TGCGCCAGCAGCCGGGACGGTGAGGATGAGCAGTTCTTC
cdr3_aa: CASSRDGEDEQFF

clone_size: NA
d_call: NA
j_call: TRBJ1-3
v_call: TRBV5-1
cdr3_length: 19
cdr3_nt: TGCGCCAGCAGCCCGTTGGGGGGGGGATCCAGAGGATCTGGAAACACCATATATTTT
cdr3_aa: CASSPLGGGSRGSGNTIYF

clone_size: NA
d_call: TRBD2
j_call: TRBJ2-7
v_call: TRBV19
cdr3_length: 15
cdr3_nt: TGTGCCAGTGCTATGCGACTAGCGGGAGGCTACGAGCAGTACTTC
cdr3_aa: CASAMRLAGGYEQYF

clone_size: NA
d_call: TRBD2
j_call: TRBJ2-1
v_call: TRBV3-1/TRBV3-2
cdr3_length: 15
cdr3_nt: TGTGCCAGCAGCCTACTAGCGGGGATTGTTAATGAGCAGTTCTTC
cdr3_aa: CASSLLAGIVNEQFF

clone_size: NA
d_call: NA
j_call: TRBJ1-1
v_call: TRBV27
cdr3_length: 12
cdr3_nt: TGTGCCAGCGGGACACAGAACACTGAAGCTTTCTTT
cdr3_aa: CASGTQNTEAFF

clone_size: NA
d_call: NA
j_call: TRBJ2-5
v_call: TRBV21-1
cdr3_length: 19
cdr3_nt: TGTGCCAGCAGCCCAAAAGGACGCACAGGAGGCCGAAATAAAGAGACCCAGTACTTC
cdr3_aa: CASSPKGRTGGRNKETQYF

clone_size: once
d_call: NA
j_call: TRBJ1-4
v_call: TRBV18
cdr3_length: 15
cdr3_nt: TGTGCCAGCTCAAGTTACCGGGCTCCTAATGAAAAACTGTTTTTT
cdr3_aa: CASSSYRAPNEKLFF

clone_size: NA
d_call: NA
j_call: TRBJ2-2
v_call: TRBV6-4
cdr3_length: 17
cdr3_nt: TGTGCCAGCAGCAAGGGGGGGACCGGGACCTACACCGGGGAGCTGTTTTTT
cdr3_aa: CASSKGGTGTYTGELFF

clone_size: once
d_call: NA
j_call: TRBJ2-4
v_call: TRBV27
cdr3_length: 14
cdr3_nt: TGTGCCAGCAGTTTCAGGCAGGGTGTCAACATTCAGTACTTC
cdr3_aa: CASSFRQGVNIQYF

clone_size: NA
d_call: TRBD1
j_call: TRBJ1-1
v_call: TRBV7-2
cdr3_length: 15
cdr3_nt: TGTGCCAGCAGCCTACAACAGGGGGCTAGCACTGAAGCTTTCTTT
cdr3_aa: CASSLQQGASTEAFF

clone_size: once
d_call: TRBD1
j_call: TRBJ2-4
v_call: TRBV10-3
cdr3_length: 17
cdr3_nt: TGTGCCATCAGTGAGTCAGGGGGCGAAGGAGCCAAAAACATTCAGTACTTC
cdr3_aa: CAISESGGEGAKNIQYF

clone_size: NA
d_call: NA
j_call: TRBJ1-1
v_call: TRBV27
cdr3_length: 13
cdr3_nt: TGTGCCAGCTATCACCTGCGGGGAACTGAAGCTTTCTTT
cdr3_aa: CASYHLRGTEAFF

clone_size: NA
d_call: NA
j_call: TRBJ2-7
v_call: TRBV7-9
cdr3_length: 12
cdr3_nt: TGTGCCAGCAGCTTAGATCGGTCCGAGCAGTACTTC
cdr3_aa: CASSLDRSEQYF

clone_size: NA
d_call: TRBD2
j_call: TRBJ2-1
v_call: TRBV11-2
cdr3_length: 15
cdr3_nt: TGTGCCAGCAGCCCTCAACTAGCGGGGGGCCAGGGCGGGTTCTTC
cdr3_aa: CASSPQLAGGQGGFF

clone_size: NA
d_call: NA
j_call: TRBJ1-2
v_call: TRBV12-3/TRBV12-4
cdr3_length: 13
cdr3_nt: TGTGCCAGCAGTCCCAGGGCCGAATATGGCTACACCTTC
cdr3_aa: CASSPRAEYGYTF

clone_size: once
d_call: NA
j_call: TRBJ1-5
v_call: TRBV7-2
cdr3_length: 15
cdr3_nt: TGTGCCAGCAGCTTAGGTAACCAGAGCCCTACTAAAAAGCATTTT
cdr3_aa: CASSLGNQSPTKKHF

clone_size: once
d_call: NA
j_call: TRBJ1-2
v_call: TRBV6-2/TRBV6-3
cdr3_length: 13
cdr3_nt: TGTGCCAGCAGTTACAAGGGGAACTATGGCTACACCTTC
cdr3_aa: CASSYKGNYGYTF

clone_size: NA
d_call: NA
j_call: TRBJ2-3
v_call: TRBV6-2/TRBV6-3
cdr3_length: 15
cdr3_nt: TGTGCCAGCAGTTACGGGGGGGCCAACACAGATACGCAGTATTTT
cdr3_aa: CASSYGGANTDTQYF

clone_size: NA
d_call: TRBD1
j_call: TRBJ1-3
v_call: TRBV9
cdr3_length: 15
cdr3_nt: TGTGCCAGCACCCCTCCAGGGGGCTCTGGAAACACCATATATTTT
cdr3_aa: CASTPPGGSGNTIYF

clone_size: NA
d_call: TRBD1
j_call: TRBJ1-1
v_call: TRBV27
cdr3_length: 12
cdr3_nt: TGTGCCAGCAGTGGACGACAGGGGGTCGTTTTCTTT
cdr3_aa: CASSGRQGVVFF

clone_size: NA
d_call: TRBD1
j_call: TRBJ2-2
v_call: TRBV16
cdr3_length: 16
cdr3_nt: TGTGCCAGCAGCCAAGTACCACAGGGGGGCACCGGGGAGCTGTTTTTT
cdr3_aa: CASSQVPQGGTGELFF

clone_size: few
d_call: NA
j_call: TRBJ2-1
v_call: TRBV4-1
cdr3_length: 13
cdr3_nt: TGCGCCAGCAGCCGGGACGCTTACAATGAGCAGTTCTTC
cdr3_aa: CASSRDAYNEQFF

clone_size: few
d_call: NA
j_call: TRBJ1-2
v_call: TRBV7-9
cdr3_length: 15
cdr3_nt: TGTGCCAGCAGCCCACAGGGAGGTACTAACTATGGCTACACCTTC
cdr3_aa: CASSPQGGTNYGYTF

clone_size: once
d_call: NA
j_call: TRBJ2-7
v_call: TRBV18
cdr3_length: 13
cdr3_nt: TGTGCCAGCTCACCATCGGGAGTCGGGGAGCAGTACTTC
cdr3_aa: CASSPSGVGEQYF

clone_size: NA
d_call: NA
j_call: TRBJ2-1
v_call: TRBV10-3
cdr3_length: 13
cdr3_nt: TGTGCCATCGGGGGCGCCAATTACAATGAGCAGTTCTTC
cdr3_aa: CAIGGANYNEQFF

clone_size: NA
d_call: NA
j_call: TRBJ2-3
v_call: TRBV5-6
cdr3_length: 15
cdr3_nt: TGTGCCAGCAGCTCCGGGATAGGGCCTACAGATACGCAGTATTTT
cdr3_aa: CASSSGIGPTDTQYF

clone_size: NA
d_call: NA
j_call: TRBJ2-7
v_call: TRBV12-3/TRBV12-4
cdr3_length: 13
cdr3_nt: TGTGCCAGCAGTTCTGATTTCCCCTACGAGCAGTACTTC
cdr3_aa: CASSSDFPYEQYF

clone_size: once
d_call: NA
j_call: TRBJ2-1
v_call: TRBV3-1/TRBV3-2
cdr3_length: 14
cdr3_nt: TGTGCCAGCAGCCAATCTTATTGGGTGGATGAGCAGTTCTTC
cdr3_aa: CASSQSYWVDEQFF

clone_size: NA
d_call: TRBD1
j_call: TRBJ1-1
v_call: TRBV5-1
cdr3_length: 14
cdr3_nt: TGCGCCAGCAGTTCTGGGACAGGGGTCGCTGAAGCTTTCTTT
cdr3_aa: CASSSGTGVAEAFF

clone_size: many
d_call: TRBD2
j_call: TRBJ2-7
v_call: TRBV7-2
cdr3_length: 16
cdr3_nt: TGTGCCAGCAGCTACCAAGGCGGGGGACTAGTGTACGAGCAGTACTTC
cdr3_aa: CASSYQGGGLVYEQYF

clone_size: few
d_call: NA
j_call: TRBJ2-7
v_call: TRBV11-1
cdr3_length: 14
cdr3_nt: TGTGCCAGCACCCCGCGGGGACAGCTCGACGAGCAGTACTTC
cdr3_aa: CASTPRGQLDEQYF

clone_size: NA
d_call: NA
j_call: TRBJ2-2
v_call: TRBV3-1/TRBV3-2
cdr3_length: 16
cdr3_nt: TGTGCCAGCAGCCAAAGGGGCCCCGTAGTCGCCGGGGAGCTGTTTTTT
cdr3_aa: CASSQRGPVVAGELFF

clone_size: NA
d_call: NA
j_call: TRBJ2-7
v_call: TRBV6-5
cdr3_length: 15
cdr3_nt: TGTGCCAGCAGTTACTCCGCGACAGTGGAGTACGAGCAGTACTTC
cdr3_aa: CASSYSATVEYEQYF

clone_size: NA
d_call: NA
j_call: TRBJ1-2
v_call: TRBV10-2
cdr3_length: 14
cdr3_nt: TGCGCCAGCAGTGACCTTGTGAGGGCCTATGGCTACACCTTC
cdr3_aa: CASSDLVRAYGYTF

clone_size: once
d_call: NA
j_call: TRBJ2-1
v_call: TRBV30
cdr3_length: 11
cdr3_nt: TGTGCCCGCGGCCCCGGGAGTGTGCAGTTCTTC
cdr3_aa: CARGPGSVQFF

clone_size: NA
d_call: NA
j_call: TRBJ2-1
v_call: TRBV7-2
cdr3_length: 11
cdr3_nt: TGTGCCAGCAGCTTCCTTAACGAGCAGTTCTTC
cdr3_aa: CASSFLNEQFF

clone_size: NA
d_call: NA
j_call: TRBJ1-6
v_call: TRBV5-8
cdr3_length: 12
cdr3_nt: TGTGCCAGCAGCAATCGAAATTCACCCCTCCACTTT
cdr3_aa: CASSNRNSPLHF

clone_size: few
d_call: NA
j_call: TRBJ1-1
v_call: TRBV5-1
cdr3_length: 15
cdr3_nt: TGCGCCAGCAGCTGGGGTATACAGGGAGTCCCTGAAGCTTTCTTT
cdr3_aa: CASSWGIQGVPEAFF

clone_size: NA
d_call: TRBD1
j_call: TRBJ1-6
v_call: TRBV12-3/TRBV12-4
cdr3_length: 13
cdr3_nt: TGTGCCAGCAGGGACAGGGTTAATTCACCCCTCCACTTT
cdr3_aa: CASRDRVNSPLHF

clone_size: once
d_call: NA
j_call: TRBJ2-1
v_call: TRBV5-1
cdr3_length: 13
cdr3_nt: TGCGCCAGCAGCTTGGTTGCACGGAATGAGCAGTTCTTC
cdr3_aa: CASSLVARNEQFF

clone_size: few
d_call: NA
j_call: TRBJ1-2
v_call: TRBV19
cdr3_length: 14
cdr3_nt: TGTGCCAGTAGTATCTCAGGCTCTAACTATGGCTACACCTTC
cdr3_aa: CASSISGSNYGYTF

clone_size: NA
d_call: NA
j_call: TRBJ1-2
v_call: TRBV7-9
cdr3_length: 13
cdr3_nt: TGTGCCAGCAGCTTGGAGGGTTTCTATGGCTACACCTTC
cdr3_aa: CASSLEGFYGYTF

clone_size: NA
d_call: TRBD1
j_call: TRBJ1-2
v_call: TRBV2
cdr3_length: 14
cdr3_nt: TGTGCCAGCAGTGAGGTGACAGGGGGTGGTGGCTACACCTTC
cdr3_aa: CASSEVTGGGGYTF

clone_size: NA
d_call: NA
j_call: TRBJ2-3
v_call: TRBV7-3
cdr3_length: 13
cdr3_nt: TGTGCCAGCAGCTTAACTCCTAAAGATACGCAGTATTTT
cdr3_aa: CASSLTPKDTQYF

clone_size: NA
d_call: TRBD2
j_call: TRBJ2-7
v_call: TRBV3-1/TRBV3-2
cdr3_length: 14
cdr3_nt: TGTGCCAGCAGCCAAGCGGGGGGTACCTACGAGCAGTACTTC
cdr3_aa: CASSQAGGTYEQYF

clone_size: NA
d_call: TRBD2
j_call: TRBJ2-7
v_call: TRBV7-2
cdr3_length: 13
cdr3_nt: TGTGCCAGCAGCTCGGGACTAGCTGGCGAGCAGTACTTC
cdr3_aa: CASSSGLAGEQYF

clone_size: NA
d_call: TRBD2
j_call: TRBJ2-1
v_call: TRBV5-6
cdr3_length: 15
cdr3_nt: TGTGCCAGCAGCTTGCGACTAGCGGGGGGGCATGAGCAGTTCTTC
cdr3_aa: CASSLRLAGGHEQFF

clone_size: NA
d_call: NA
j_call: TRBJ1-3
v_call: TRBV7-8
cdr3_length: 15
cdr3_nt: TGTGCCAGCAGCTTAGAGGTCGGATCGGGAAACACCATATATTTT
cdr3_aa: CASSLEVGSGNTIYF

clone_size: NA
d_call: TRBD1
j_call: TRBJ2-7
v_call: TRBV11-3
cdr3_length: 12
cdr3_nt: TGTGCCAGCAGCTTTCAACAGGGGAAGCAGTACTTC
cdr3_aa: CASSFQQGKQYF

clone_size: NA
d_call: NA
j_call: TRBJ2-7
v_call: TRBV10-3
cdr3_length: 14
cdr3_nt: TGTGCCATCAGCAGAGGGGACGGAGGCTACGAGCAGTACTTC
cdr3_aa: CAISRGDGGYEQYF